This TCR beta chain comes out of a study of molecular identifiers for immune sequencing clone quantification. This clonotype was counted many times. Germline V CDR1 and CDR2: SNHLY, FYNNEI. This CDR3 contains 13 residues. V was cut by 6 bases and J by 4 bases, with 12 bases left in between. Naive CD8 T cells, phenotype CD8+CD4-CCR7+CD45RA+, were sorted. TCRdb re-called the PCR reads through MiXCR, storing one row per CDR3 protein. Of 460,000 or so distinct CDR3 sequences listed, roughly a fifth are singletons. Specimen: naive CD8+ T cells from blood, with Jurkat cell RNA spiked in. Subset denoted: FACS-sorted CD8+CD4-CCR7+CD45RA+ naive T cells. J is TRBJ1-2 and V is TRBV2; D unclear. This TCR was recovered from a human donor in good health. Some libraries in this study had Jurkat cell RNA spiked in. The CDR3 here is CASRDAGLYGYTF. Written as DNA, the CDR3 is TGTGCCAGCAGGGATGCTGGCCTCTATGGCTACACCTTC. Full variable domain (outside the CDR3, taken from reference TRBV2 and TRBJ1-2): EPEVTQTPSHQVTQMGQEVILRCVPISNHLYFYWYRQILGQKVEFLVSFYNNEISEKSEIFDDQFSVERPDGSNFTLKIRSTKLEDSAMYFCASRDAGLYGYTFGSGTRLTVV.